The clone carrying this T cell receptor (beta chain) was counted only a few times. Its antigen is unidentified. This sample is drawn from a study of T cell repertoires in cytomegalovirus infection. Study at large: Matching HLA type, along with CMV infection, was indicated by public TCR beta signatures. Study findings and constraints: CMV-specific TCR beta clonotypes restricted by HLA-C were the ones dominating the ex vivo response.

TCRdb re-called the reads through MiXCR, storing one row per CDR3 protein. The profile covers more than 250,000 distinct CDR3 sequences, with around 15% appearing a single time and about 8.7% taken by the ten largest. The CDR3 spans 14 residues. Per the germline V gene, CDR1 is SQVTM and CDR2 is ANQGSEA. V lost 7 bases to trimming and J lost 6 bases; unmatched junction nucleotides: 8. This sequence originates from a human donor in good health (CMV status not recorded). Some clones in this sample may be carry-over from other donors' samples. Sequencing was performed on PBMCs. The chain has TRBV29-1 and TRBJ2-7; 14 bases match TRBD2. CDR3 nucleotide sequence: TGCAGCGCCTCTGGACTAGCGGGAGGTGCCGAGCAGTACTTC. It translates to CSASGLAGGAEQYF.